This T cell receptor beta chain was sequenced for a study of blood T cell repertoires in COVID-19 (dated by TCRdb to 2018 to 2020). Notes on the research overall: Collaborator samples came from the United States, Italy and Spain and covered acute and convalescent phases of COVID-19. The samples were drawn from two sources: the first 160 participants of the ongoing ImmuneRACE study, and 1,200 or so subjects contributed by 6 global collaborators. Deeply sampled blood TCRbeta repertoires from subjects exposed to, actively infected with, or recovered from COVID-19 were included in the dataset. Sample metadata almost always included a de-identified subject ID, COVID-19 status, age in years and sex. The repertoires were made available in a free public database intended to serve as a resource for research on the immune response to SARS-CoV-2. Where available, HLA class I and class II types were obtained from metadata supplied by the sample provider rather than from assay-based typing. The material from the prospective study consisted of cDNA or gDNA derived from T cells, B-cell-depleted T cells, or PBMCs.

Concerning this clone: Its antigen has not been determined. Nothing much larger sits one base from this clone, and base qualities are not available.

The CDR3 numbers 19 residues from cysteine through phenylalanine. Here the CDR3 DNA is all that survives: 57 bases in frame from base 1. V is pared back by 0 bases and J by 3 bases, with 20 bases lying between the germline termini. CDR1 is given as LGHDT and CDR2 as YNNKEL, both from the germline V gene (reference sequence). TCRbeta CDR3 regions were amplified from genomic DNA using the immunoSEQ Assay, a bias-controlled multiplex PCR. From the authors' description of their analysis: Within the assay, amplification of reference gene primers was used to estimate how many nucleated cells each sample contained. To quantify the absolute abundance of each unique TCRbeta CDR3 rearrangement, sequence reads were collapsed and filtered. Productive Simpson clonality was computed per sample as the square root of Simpson's diversity index over productive rearrangements. The table comes from immuneACCESS by way of TCRdb, which keeps in-frame sequences with V and J called. Part of the clones is missing from these tables; in studies checked, under half for an unresolved V gene and the rest for unknown reasons. The D gene and trimming were derived from the DNA, and the V and J assignments and clone size from that table. Counted in this sample were around 130,000 clones; about 89% of them appeared once. The ten top clones hold roughly a sixth of the sample.

The investigation overall reported the following: The amount of clinical and demographic metadata varied by source and participant and was provided uncurated.

Whole blood was collected in K2EDTA tubes by collaborating institutions according to the institutions' own protocols. For TCRbeta analysis, collaborators shipped samples in one of three forms: frozen whole blood, isolated PBMCs, or DNA extracted from either of those sample types. The sample taken for sequencing was peripheral blood. This TCR was sampled from a man aged 50 or older with active or convalescent COVID-19. Rearrangement joined TRBV3-1 (or the pseudogene TRBV3-2) to TRBJ1-4; perhaps TRBD1 is the D gene, with 5 bases matching. CDR3 sequence: CASSQERRGGLPSNEKLFF. The DNA sequence reads TGTGCCAGCAGCCAAGAAAGGAGGGGCGGGTTACCCTCTAATGAAAAACTGTTTTTT.